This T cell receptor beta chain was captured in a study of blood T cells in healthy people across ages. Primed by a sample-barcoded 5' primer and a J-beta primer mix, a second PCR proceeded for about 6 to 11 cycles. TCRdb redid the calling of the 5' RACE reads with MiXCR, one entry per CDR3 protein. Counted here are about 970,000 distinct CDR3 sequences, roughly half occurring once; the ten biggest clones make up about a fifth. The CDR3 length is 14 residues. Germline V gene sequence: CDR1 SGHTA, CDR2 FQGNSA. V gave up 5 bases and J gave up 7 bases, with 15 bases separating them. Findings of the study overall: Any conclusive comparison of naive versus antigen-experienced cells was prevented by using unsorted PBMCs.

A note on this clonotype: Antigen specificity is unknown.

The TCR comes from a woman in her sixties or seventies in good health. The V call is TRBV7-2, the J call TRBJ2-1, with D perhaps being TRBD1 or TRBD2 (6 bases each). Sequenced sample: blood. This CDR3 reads CASSPRTGTNEQFF. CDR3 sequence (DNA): TGTGCCAGCAGCCCTCGAACAGGGACTAATGAGCAGTTCTTC.